The 21 T cell receptor beta chains in this list originate from one sample, sequenced in a study of untreated major depressive disorder. Profiling relied on immunoSEQ multiplex PCR, and the TCRdb table lists in-frame clones only, not all of them. The table records around 20,000 clones, roughly 86% of them present only once. The sample was CD4+ T cells from PBMCs. These TCRs come from a woman aged 40 to 50 in good health.

This chain connects TRBV6-1 to TRBJ2-6; D may be TRBD2 (7 bases). V shed 2 bases and J shed 2 bases, with 22 bases lying between them. The CDR3 sequence is 20 residues long. Germline V gene sequence: CDR1 MNHNS, CDR2 SASEGT. As DNA, the CDR3 is TGTGCCAGCAGTGAATTCCGGGGGGCCTTATTCAAGCCTGGGGCCAACGTCCTGACTTTC. It encodes CASSEFRGALFKPGANVLTF.

V is TRBV5-1 and J is TRBJ2-1; TRBD2 aligns across 10 bases. This CDR3 is built from 16 residues. CDR1 and CDR2 from the germline V gene are SGHRS and YFSETQ. V lost 0 bases to trimming and J lost 4 bases; unmatched junction nucleotides: 4. Here the CDR3 DNA reads TGCGCCAGCAGCTTGGGCCGGACTAGCGGATACAATGAGCAGTTCTTC. It yields the protein CASSLGRTSGYNEQFF.

The chain joins TRBV2 to TRBJ1-2; D perhaps matches TRBD1 (6 bases). Trimming left V 4 bases short and J 4 bases short, with 25 bases between. CDR1 is SNHLY and CDR2 is FYNNEI in the germline V gene. The CDR3 runs to 18 residues. CDR3 residues: CASSGLRPTRGTSYGYTF. The DNA for the CDR3 is TGTGCCAGCAGTGGGCTTCGCCCGACAAGAGGGACATCCTATGGCTACACCTTC.

The chain joins TRBV19 to TRBJ2-5, with D unclear. The CDR3 is 13 amino acids. V shed 1 base and J shed 5 bases, with 8 bases lying between them. CDR1 is LNHDA, CDR2 SQIVND, per germline (reference sequence). The CDR3 DNA follows: TGTGCCAGTAGTATAGGACTGGGGGAGACCCAGTACTTC. The encoded protein is CASSIGLGETQYF.

The CDR3, as DNA: TGTGCCAGCAGCAACGCCGACAGGGTGTATGGCTACACCTTC. Translated: CASSNADRVYGYTF. The V gene is TRBV28, the J gene TRBJ1-2; 7 bases agree with TRBD1. Germline CDR1 reads MDHEN; CDR2 reads SYDVKM. Unmatched junction bases numbered 9, after V lost 6 bases and J lost 5 bases. This CDR3 comprises 14 residues.

This rearrangement joins TRBV2 to TRBJ1-2; TRBD1 might be the D (6 bases). This CDR3 is 12 amino acids long. Trimming took 9 bases from V and 4 from J, leaving 12 bases between them. Germline V gives CDR1 SNHLY, CDR2 FYNNEI. DNA of the CDR3: TGTGCCAGTCGGGGGGCGTCCTATGGCTACACCTTC. Its translation: CASRGASYGYTF.

Comment on this clone: At one end the junction does not follow the germline gene, possibly because of a read error. This chain joins TRBV7-7 and TRBJ2-1; TRBD1 aligns across 7 bases. The CDR3 is 16 residues long. Germline V gene sequence: CDR1 SSHAT, CDR2 FNYEAQ (reference sequence). The CDR3 nucleotides are TGTGCTAGCAGCCGCATTACAGGGGCGTCCTACAATGAGCAGTTCTTC. Translating gives CASSRITGASYNEQFF.

This clone was observed a handful of times. The sample carries other DNA sequences with the same CDR3. The chain joins TRBV28 to TRBJ1-5; D gene unclear. The length of the CDR3 is 14 residues. Germline V CDR1 and CDR2: MDHEN, SYDVKM. Trimming removed 3 bases from V and 0 bases from J, with 6 bases in between. The CDR3 region is CASSFQSSNQPQHF. DNA for the CDR3: TGTGCCAGCAGTTTTCAGAGTAGCAATCAGCCCCAGCATTTT.

The chain has TRBV13 and TRBJ1-2; tentative D call: TRBD1 (5 bases). CDR1 is PRHDT and CDR2 is FYEKMQ in the germline V gene (reference sequence). The length of the CDR3 is 15 residues. Trimming took 6 bases from V and 7 from J, leaving 21 bases between them. The CDR3 nucleotides read TGTGCCAGCAGGGATCCGGGGACCGACTTCGCTGGCTACACCTTC. This encodes CASRDPGTDFAGYTF.

The rearrangement uses TRBV6-5 and TRBJ2-5, with D perhaps matching TRBD1 or TRBD2 (5 bases each). CDR3 length equals 14 residues. Germline lookup yields CDR1 MNHEY and CDR2 SVGAGI. Trimming left V 6 bases short and J 1 base short, with 12 bases between. Written as DNA, the CDR3 is TGTGCCAGCAGCCCTTTTGGGGGCCAAGAGACCCAGTACTTC. Protein sequence: CASSPFGGQETQYF.

Here the CDR3 DNA reads TGTGCCAGCAGCGTACGCAAGGGTTCTTCATCTGAAAAACTGTTTTTT. Residues: CASSVRKGSSSEKLFF. This sequence joins TRBV7-9 and TRBJ1-4; D call uncertain. The germline gives CDR1 SEHNR, CDR2 FQNEAQ (reference sequence). CDR3 length equals 16 residues. Trimming shortened V by 5 bases and J by 7 bases, and 20 bases separated the two germline ends.

The CDR3 DNA reads TGCGCCAGCAGCCAGGGGGACTTTCAAGAGACCCAGTACTTC. Protein: CASSQGDFQETQYF. This rearrangement joins TRBV5-1 to TRBJ2-5, with a weak D call TRBD1 (7 bases). CDR1 and CDR2 from the germline V gene are SGHRS and YFSETQ. The CDR3 extends over 14 amino acids. Trimming stripped 4 bases from V and 2 bases from J, with 12 bases between.

This clone appeared a single time. This chain connects TRBV4-2 to TRBJ1-2; unclear D gene. V was trimmed by 0 bases and J by 6 bases, leaving 8 bases between them. The CDR3 has 13 amino acids. Germline CDR1 reads LGHNA; CDR2 reads YNFKEQ. CDR3: CASSQDLMDGYTF. The CDR3 DNA reads as TGTGCCAGCAGCCAAGATCTTATGGATGGCTACACCTTC.

This clone has more than one count but fewer than ten. The chain has TRBV5-1 and TRBJ2-7; no clear D gene. Trimming left V 0 bases short and J 4 bases short, with 11 bases between. This CDR3 is 14 amino acids long. The germline gives CDR1 SGHRS, CDR2 YFSETQ. CDR3 sequence: CASSLGGSKYEQYF. DNA of the CDR3: TGCGCCAGCAGCTTGGGTGGGTCCAAGTACGAGCAGTACTTC. Full variable domain (rest looked up from reference TRBV5-1 and TRBJ2-7): KAGVTQTPRYLIKTRGQQVTLSCSPISGHRSVSWYQQTPGQGLQFLFEYFSETQRNKGNFPGRFSGRQFSNSRSEMNVSTLELGDSALYLCASSLGGSKYEQYFGPGTRLTVT.

The chain recombines TRBV10-2 with TRBJ2-7; D tentatively fits TRBD1 or TRBD2 (7 bases each). V lost 4 bases, J lost 2 bases, and 12 bases lay in between. Germline CDR1 and CDR2: WSHSY and SAAADI. This CDR3 region has 14 residues. The CDR3 spells CASSASGGAYEQYF. As DNA, the CDR3 is TGCGCCAGCAGTGCTTCAGGGGGGGCCTACGAGCAGTACTTC.

The chain combines TRBV12-5 with TRBJ2-5; maybe TRBD1 (6 bases). Germline assignment: CDR1 LGHNT and CDR2 FRNRAP. This CDR3 has 14 amino acids. The V and J ends lost 5 bases and 5 bases respectively, with 15 bases between them. This chain's CDR3 is CASGTGTPGETQYF. The DNA for the CDR3 is TGTGCTAGTGGTACAGGGACCCCGGGGGAGACCCAGTACTTC.

The chain is built from TRBV7-2 and TRBJ1-3; D is undetermined. The germline V gene has CDR1 SGHTA and CDR2 FQGNSA. The CDR3 loop spans 13 amino acids. V lost 6 bases, J lost 0 bases, and 6 bases lay in between. The CDR3 reads CASRTSSGNTIYF. The CDR3 coding sequence is TGTGCCAGCAGAACCAGCTCTGGAAACACCATATATTTT.

The V call is TRBV7-2, the J call TRBJ1-6; D gene uncertain. V was trimmed by 8 bases and J by 5 bases, leaving 13 bases between them. This CDR3 comprises 14 residues. Germline-derived CDR1 and CDR2 are SGHTA and FQGNSA. This CDR3 is CASGPPNNNSPLHF. In DNA form, the CDR3 reads TGTGCCAGCGGCCCCCCCAATAATAATTCACCCCTCCACTTT.

The chain employs TRBV15 and TRBJ2-7; D possibly corresponds to TRBD2 (5 bases). CDR3 length equals 14 residues. Germline CDR1 reads LNHNV; CDR2 reads YYDKDF (reference sequence). Between the trimmed V and J ends, which lost 8 bases and 5 bases, there was a span of 19 bases. The CDR3 coding sequence is TGTGCCACCGCCGGACTCCTACCTTGGGACGAGCAGTACTTC. Protein: CATAGLLPWDEQYF. The full variable domain, its missing parts supplied by reference TRBV15 and TRBJ2-7, is DAMVIQNPRYQVTQFGKPVTLSCSQTLNHNVMYWYQQKSSQAPKLLFHYYDKDFNNEADTPDNFQSRRPNTSFCFLDIRSPGLGDTAMYLCATAGLLPWDEQYFGPGTRLTVT.

This chain uses TRBV5-6 with TRBJ2-3, with 12 positions matching TRBD1. This CDR3 is 16 amino acids long. The germline V gene encodes CDR1 SGHDT and CDR2 YYEEEE. The V segment lost 4 bases and the J segment 3 bases; nucleotides outside the gene matches: 6. The CDR3 reads CASSTLGQGATDTQYF. The CDR3 DNA sequence: TGTGCCAGCAGCACCCTGGGACAGGGGGCAACAGATACGCAGTATTTT.

Points on this clone: The junction does not match germline at one end; this may be a read error. The J gene is TRBJ2-1, the V gene TRBV11-2, with unresolved D. CDR1 and CDR2 from the germline V gene are SGHAT and FQNNGV. The CDR3 runs to 15 residues. The CDR3 coding sequence is TGTGCCAGCAGCCTAGATAGCAATTCCTACAATGAGCAGTTCTTC. It encodes CASSLDSNSYNEQFF.